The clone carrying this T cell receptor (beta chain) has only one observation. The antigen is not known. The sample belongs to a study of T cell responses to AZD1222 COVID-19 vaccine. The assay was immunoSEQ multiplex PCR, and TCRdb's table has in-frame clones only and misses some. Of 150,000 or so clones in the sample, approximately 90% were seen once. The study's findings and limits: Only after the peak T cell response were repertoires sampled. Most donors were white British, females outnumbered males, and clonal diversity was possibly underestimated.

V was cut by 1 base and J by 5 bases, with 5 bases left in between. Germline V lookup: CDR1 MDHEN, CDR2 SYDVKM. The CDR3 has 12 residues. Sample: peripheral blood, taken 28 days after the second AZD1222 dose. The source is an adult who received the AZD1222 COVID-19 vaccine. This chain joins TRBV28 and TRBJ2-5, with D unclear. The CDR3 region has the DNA TGTGCCAGCAGTTTATTGAGGGAGACCCAGTACTTC. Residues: CASSLLRETQYF. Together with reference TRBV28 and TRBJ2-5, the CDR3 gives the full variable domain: DVKVTQSSRYLVKRTGEKVFLECVQDMDHENMFWYRQDPGLGLRLIYFSYDVKMKEKGDIPEGYSVSREKKERFSLILESASTNQTSMYLCASSLLRETQYFGPGTRLLVL.